Below, 6 T cell receptor beta chains from the same sample are listed, as sequenced in a study of tissue T cells after allogeneic stem cell transplantation. Data came from immunoSEQ multiplex PCR; TCRdb stores just in-frame clones and leaves some out. The sample lists roughly 8,700 clones, about 42% occurring once. Time point of the sample: mouse harvest day 7 after allogeneic transplant. The graft held 10^6 splenic CD5+ T cells and 10^7 T-cell-depleted bone marrow cells. The specimen was gut tissue. The receptor set was obtained from a female BALB/c mouse given C57BL/6 T cells with graft-versus-host disease after an allogeneic hematopoietic cell transplant.

The table lists this clone with a few counts. The gene symbols are mouse symbols. Sequencing ends 1 residue short of the CDR3 end; the germline J gene provides the rest. Other DNA sequences from this sample encode an identical CDR3 as well. This chain connects TRBV31 to TRBJ2-7, with 11 nucleotides matching TRBD2. Trimming at V came to 0 bases and at J to 4 bases, leaving 2 bases not matched to a gene. The CDR3 runs to 14 residues. Germline CDR1 GKSSPN, CDR2 SITVG. The part of the CDR3 DNA that was read is TGTGCCTGGAGTCTAGGGACTGGGGGTTATGAACAGTAC. This gives the protein CAWSLGTGGYEQY. The CDR3 in full is CAWSLGTGGYEQYF.

This clone is labeled as medium-sized (0.01 to 0.1%). Gene names denote mouse genes. The read ends 1 residue early relative to the CDR3; the germline J gene fills the gap. The chain recombines TRBV15 with TRBJ2-4; TRBD1 aligns across 7 bases. CDR3 size: 11 residues. V lost 5 bases to trimming and J lost 7 bases; unmatched junction nucleotides: 0. Germline V gives CDR1 SGHND, CDR2 FRSKSL. CDR3 bases read: TGTGCCAGCAGTACAGGGGACACCTTGTAC. Translation: CASSTGDTLY. The CDR3 in full is CASSTGDTLYF.

In regard to this clone: Any gene name here is a mouse gene name. The sequenced fragment ends 1 residue before the CDR3 boundary, so the rest is inferred from the germline J gene. The chain combines TRBV26 with TRBJ2-2, with 8 bases that match TRBD1. Germline CDR1 reads KGHPV; CDR2 reads FQNQEV (reference sequence). The CDR3 is 14 amino acids. V lost 6 bases to trimming and J lost 2 bases; unmatched junction nucleotides: 2. The CDR3 here is CASRQGANTGQLYF. Partial CDR3 DNA: TGTGCCAGCAGGCAGGGGGCGAACACCGGGCAGCTCTAC. Complete variable domain (other parts from reference TRBV26 and TRBJ2-2): NSKVIQTPRYLVKGQGQKAKMRCIPEKGHPVVFWYQQNKNNEFKFLINFQNQEVLQQIDMTEKRFSAECPSNSPCSLEIQSSEAGDSALYLCASRQGANTGQLYFGEGSKLTVL.

A remark on this clone: Germline and genes here are mouse. The read is 1 residue too short to cover the CDR3 end, so that end is filled in from the germline J gene. The chain combines TRBV23 with TRBJ1-4; the listed D gene, TRBD1, was not tested against the DNA. Germline CDR1 KGHTA, CDR2 FQNQQP. The CDR3 loop spans 15 amino acids. This chain's CDR3 is CSSSQRGRSNERLFF. The CDR3 DNA, read in part, is TGCTCCAGCAGTCAGAGGGGGCGGTCCAACGAAAGATTATTT.

This clone appeared a single time. Gene names are mouse gene names. CDR3 region: CASGDGTTEVFF. The DNA read from the CDR3 is TGTGCCAGCGGTGACGGGACAACAGAAGTCTTC. The chain couples TRBV13-2 to TRBJ1-1; TRBD1 is a possible D gene (6 bases). The DNA ends 1 residue before the CDR3 does, and the rest of the CDR3 is filled in from the germline J gene. In germline, CDR1 is NNHNN, CDR2 SYGAGS (reference sequence). V gave up 2 bases and J gave up 5 bases, with 7 bases separating them. CDR3 size: 12 residues.

Comment on this clone: Mouse gene names and germline throughout. Read coverage stops 1 residue before the CDR3 terminus; the germline J gene supplies the remainder. This chain uses TRBV29 with TRBJ2-7; 10 bases match TRBD1. CDR3 length: 14 amino acids. Looked up from germline, CDR1 is MSHET and CDR2 is SYDVDS. The V segment lost 6 bases and the J segment 5 bases; nucleotides outside the gene matches: 7. The CDR3 is CASSPRQGAHEQYF. The sequenced CDR3 bases are TGTGCTAGCAGCCCTCGACAGGGGGCGCATGAACAGTAC.